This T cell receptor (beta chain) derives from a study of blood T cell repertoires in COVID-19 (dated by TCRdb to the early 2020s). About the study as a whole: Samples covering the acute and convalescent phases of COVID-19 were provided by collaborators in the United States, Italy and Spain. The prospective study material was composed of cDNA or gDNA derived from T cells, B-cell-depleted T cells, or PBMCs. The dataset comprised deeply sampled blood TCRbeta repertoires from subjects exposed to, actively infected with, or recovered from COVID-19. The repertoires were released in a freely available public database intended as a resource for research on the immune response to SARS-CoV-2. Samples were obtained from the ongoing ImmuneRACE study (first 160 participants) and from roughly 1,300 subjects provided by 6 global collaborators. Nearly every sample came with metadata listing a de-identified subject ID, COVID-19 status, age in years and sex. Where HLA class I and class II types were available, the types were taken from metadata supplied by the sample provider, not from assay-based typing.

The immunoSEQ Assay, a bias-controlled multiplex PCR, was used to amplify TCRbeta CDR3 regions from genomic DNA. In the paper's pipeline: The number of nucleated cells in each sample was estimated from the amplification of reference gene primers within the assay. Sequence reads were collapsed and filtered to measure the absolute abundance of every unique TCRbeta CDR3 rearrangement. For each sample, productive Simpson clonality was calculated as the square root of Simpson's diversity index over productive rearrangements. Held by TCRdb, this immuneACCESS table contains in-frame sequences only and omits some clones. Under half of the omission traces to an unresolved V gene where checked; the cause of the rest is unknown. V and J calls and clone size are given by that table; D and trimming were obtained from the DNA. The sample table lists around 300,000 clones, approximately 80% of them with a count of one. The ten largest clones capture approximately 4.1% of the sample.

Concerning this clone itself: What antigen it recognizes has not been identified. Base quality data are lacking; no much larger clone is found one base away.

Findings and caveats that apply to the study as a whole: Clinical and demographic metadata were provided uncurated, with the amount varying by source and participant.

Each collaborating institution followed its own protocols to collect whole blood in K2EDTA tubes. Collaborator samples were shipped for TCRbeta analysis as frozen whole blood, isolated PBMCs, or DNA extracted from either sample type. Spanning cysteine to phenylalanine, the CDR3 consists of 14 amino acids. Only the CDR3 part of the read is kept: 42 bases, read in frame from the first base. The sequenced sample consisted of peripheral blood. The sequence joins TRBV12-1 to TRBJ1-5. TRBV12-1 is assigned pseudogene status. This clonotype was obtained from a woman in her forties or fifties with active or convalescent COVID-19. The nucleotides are TGTGCCAGCAGCTTGAGGGTTAGCAATCAGCCCCAGCATTTT. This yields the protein CASSLRVSNQPQHF.